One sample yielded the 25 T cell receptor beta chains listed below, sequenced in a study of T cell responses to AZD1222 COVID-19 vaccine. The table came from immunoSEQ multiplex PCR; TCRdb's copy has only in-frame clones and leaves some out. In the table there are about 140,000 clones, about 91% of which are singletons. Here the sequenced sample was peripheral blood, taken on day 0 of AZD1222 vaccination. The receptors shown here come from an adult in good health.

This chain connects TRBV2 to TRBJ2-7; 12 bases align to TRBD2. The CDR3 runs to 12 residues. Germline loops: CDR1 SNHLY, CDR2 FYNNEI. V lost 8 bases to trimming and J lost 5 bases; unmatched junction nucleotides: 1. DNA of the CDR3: TGTGCCAGCGGACTAGCGGGAAACGAGCAGTACTTC. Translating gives CASGLAGNEQYF.

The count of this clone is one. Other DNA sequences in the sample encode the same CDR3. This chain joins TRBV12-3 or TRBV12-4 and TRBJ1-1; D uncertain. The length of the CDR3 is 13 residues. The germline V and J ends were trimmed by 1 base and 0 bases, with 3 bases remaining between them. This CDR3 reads CASSLVLNTEAFF. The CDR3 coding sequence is TGTGCCAGCAGTTTAGTTCTGAACACTGAAGCTTTCTTT.

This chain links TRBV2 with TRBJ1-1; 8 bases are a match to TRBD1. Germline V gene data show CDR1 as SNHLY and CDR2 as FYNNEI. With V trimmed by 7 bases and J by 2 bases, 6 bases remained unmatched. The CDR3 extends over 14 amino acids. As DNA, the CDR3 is TGTGCCAGCACCAGGACAGGGCCTAACACTGAAGCTTTCTTT. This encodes CASTRTGPNTEAFF.

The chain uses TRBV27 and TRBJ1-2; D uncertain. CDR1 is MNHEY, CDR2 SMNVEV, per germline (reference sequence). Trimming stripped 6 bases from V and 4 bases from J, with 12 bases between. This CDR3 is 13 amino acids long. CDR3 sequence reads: CASRTSDGYGYTF. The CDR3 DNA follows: TGTGCCAGCAGAACTTCGGACGGCTATGGCTACACCTTC.

The CDR3 nucleotides read TGTGCCAGCAGTCCGCGGGGGGGCGGCGAGCAGTACTTC. It codes for CASSPRGGGEQYF. V usage is TRBV12-3 or TRBV12-4 and J usage is TRBJ2-7, with 9 bases lining up with TRBD2. This CDR3 contains 13 residues. Unmatched junction bases numbered 5, after V lost 5 bases and J lost 6 bases.

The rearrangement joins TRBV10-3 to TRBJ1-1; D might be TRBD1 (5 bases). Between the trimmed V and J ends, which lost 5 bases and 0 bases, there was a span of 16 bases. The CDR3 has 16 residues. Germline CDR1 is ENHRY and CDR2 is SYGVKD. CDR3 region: CAISSRVGPLNTEAFF. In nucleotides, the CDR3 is TGTGCCATCAGTTCCAGGGTGGGCCCCTTGAACACTGAAGCTTTCTTT.

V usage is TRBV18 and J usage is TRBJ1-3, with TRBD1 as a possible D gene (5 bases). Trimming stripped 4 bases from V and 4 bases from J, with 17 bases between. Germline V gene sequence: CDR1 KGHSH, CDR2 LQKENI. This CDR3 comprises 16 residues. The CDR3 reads CASSRPGTIPGNTIYF. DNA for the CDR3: TGTGCCAGCTCACGTCCCGGGACCATTCCAGGAAACACCATATATTTT.

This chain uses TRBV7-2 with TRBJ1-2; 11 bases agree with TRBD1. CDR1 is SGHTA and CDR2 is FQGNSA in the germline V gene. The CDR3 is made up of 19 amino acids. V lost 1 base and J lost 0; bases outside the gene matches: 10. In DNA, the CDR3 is TGTGCCAGCAGCTTAGAGGGCACGGACAGGGGGCGTCCTAACTATGGCTACACCTTC. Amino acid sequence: CASSLEGTDRGRPNYGYTF.

CDR3 sequence reads: CASSLGGTSGRETQYF. CDR3 bases: TGTGCCAGCAGCCTGGGGGGGACTAGCGGGAGAGAGACCCAGTACTTC. The rearrangement links TRBV4-2 to TRBJ2-5, with 14 bases that match TRBD2. Trimming at V came to 4 bases and at J to 4 bases, leaving 5 bases not matched to a gene. The CDR3 spans 16 residues. Germline V lookup: CDR1 LGHNA, CDR2 YNFKEQ.

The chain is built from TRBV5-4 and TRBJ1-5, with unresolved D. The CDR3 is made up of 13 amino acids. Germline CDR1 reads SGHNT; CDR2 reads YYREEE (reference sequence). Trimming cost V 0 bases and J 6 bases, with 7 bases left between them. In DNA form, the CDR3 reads TGTGCCAGCAGCTTGGCCGCGGGTCAGCCCCAGCATTTT. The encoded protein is CASSLAAGQPQHF.

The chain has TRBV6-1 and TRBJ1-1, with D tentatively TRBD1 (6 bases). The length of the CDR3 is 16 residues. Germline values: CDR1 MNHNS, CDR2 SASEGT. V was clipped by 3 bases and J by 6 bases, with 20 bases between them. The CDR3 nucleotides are TGTGCCAGCAGTGACAGGGGATGGGATGTGGGCGCTGAAGCTTTCTTT. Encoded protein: CASSDRGWDVGAEAFF.

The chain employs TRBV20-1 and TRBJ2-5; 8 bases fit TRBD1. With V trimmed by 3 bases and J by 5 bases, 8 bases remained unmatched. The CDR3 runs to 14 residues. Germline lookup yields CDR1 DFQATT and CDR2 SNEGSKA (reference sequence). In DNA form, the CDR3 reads TGCAGTGCTAGTACCAGGGGGCGAGGCGAGACCCAGTACTTC. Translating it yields CSASTRGRGETQYF.

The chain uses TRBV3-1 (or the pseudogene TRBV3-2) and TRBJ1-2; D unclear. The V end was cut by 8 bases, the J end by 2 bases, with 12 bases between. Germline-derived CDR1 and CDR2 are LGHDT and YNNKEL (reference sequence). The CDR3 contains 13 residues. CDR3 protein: CASVNSGNYGYTF. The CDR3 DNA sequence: TGTGCCAGCGTCAATAGCGGAAACTATGGCTACACCTTC.

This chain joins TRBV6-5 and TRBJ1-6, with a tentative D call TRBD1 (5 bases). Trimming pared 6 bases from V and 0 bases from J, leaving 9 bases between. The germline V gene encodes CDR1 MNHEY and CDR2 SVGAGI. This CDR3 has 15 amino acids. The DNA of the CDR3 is TGTGCCAGCAGATCTGACAGCTCCTATAATTCACCCCTCCACTTT. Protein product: CASRSDSSYNSPLHF.

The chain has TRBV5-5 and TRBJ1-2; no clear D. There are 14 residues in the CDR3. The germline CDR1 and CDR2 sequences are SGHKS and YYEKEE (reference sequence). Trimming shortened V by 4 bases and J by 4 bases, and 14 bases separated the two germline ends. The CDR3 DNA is TGTGCCAGCAGCCCGGCCCGTGCACTCTATGGCTACACCTTC. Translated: CASSPARALYGYTF.

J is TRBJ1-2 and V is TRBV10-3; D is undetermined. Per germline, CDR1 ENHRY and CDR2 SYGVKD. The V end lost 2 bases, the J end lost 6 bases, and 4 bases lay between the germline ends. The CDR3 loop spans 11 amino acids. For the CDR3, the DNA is TGTGCCATCAGTGAGAAAGATGGCTACACCTTC. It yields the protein CAISEKDGYTF.

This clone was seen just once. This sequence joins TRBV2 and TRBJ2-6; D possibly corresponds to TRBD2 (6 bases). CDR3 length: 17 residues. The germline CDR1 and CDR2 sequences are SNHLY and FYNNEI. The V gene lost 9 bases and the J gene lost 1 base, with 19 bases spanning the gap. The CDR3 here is CASRLELGASGANVLTF. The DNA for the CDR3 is TGTGCCAGTAGACTAGAGTTAGGTGCATCTGGGGCCAACGTCCTGACTTTC. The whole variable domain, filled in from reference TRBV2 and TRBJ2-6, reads EPEVTQTPSHQVTQMGQEVILRCVPISNHLYFYWYRQILGQKVEFLVSFYNNEISEKSEIFDDQFSVERPDGSNFTLKIRSTKLEDSAMYFCASRLELGASGANVLTFGAGSRLTVL.

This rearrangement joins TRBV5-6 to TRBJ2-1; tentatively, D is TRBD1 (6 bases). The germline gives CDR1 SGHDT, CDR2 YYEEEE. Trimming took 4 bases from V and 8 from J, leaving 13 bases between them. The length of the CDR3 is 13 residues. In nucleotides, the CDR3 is TGTGCCAGCAGCGTGGGAACAGGGTATGAGCAGTTCTTC. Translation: CASSVGTGYEQFF.

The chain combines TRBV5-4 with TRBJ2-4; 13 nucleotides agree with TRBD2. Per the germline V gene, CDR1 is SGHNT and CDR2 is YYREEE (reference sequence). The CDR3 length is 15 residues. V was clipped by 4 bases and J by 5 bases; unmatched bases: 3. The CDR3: CASSLGLAGENIQYF. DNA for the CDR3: TGTGCCAGCAGCCTAGGACTAGCGGGAGAAAACATTCAGTACTTC.

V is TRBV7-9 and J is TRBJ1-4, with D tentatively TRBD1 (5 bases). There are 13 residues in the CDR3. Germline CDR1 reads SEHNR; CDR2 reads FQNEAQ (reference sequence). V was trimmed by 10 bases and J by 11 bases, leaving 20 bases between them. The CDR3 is CAIRDLLSEKLFF. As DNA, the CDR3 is TGTGCCATCCGGGACCTCTTGAGTGAGAAACTGTTTTTT.

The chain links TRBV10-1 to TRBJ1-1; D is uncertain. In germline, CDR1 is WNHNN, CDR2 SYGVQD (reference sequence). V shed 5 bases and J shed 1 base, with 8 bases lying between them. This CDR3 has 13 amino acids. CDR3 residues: CASSKEPNTEAFF. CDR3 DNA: TGCGCCAGCAGTAAGGAGCCGAACACTGAAGCTTTCTTT.

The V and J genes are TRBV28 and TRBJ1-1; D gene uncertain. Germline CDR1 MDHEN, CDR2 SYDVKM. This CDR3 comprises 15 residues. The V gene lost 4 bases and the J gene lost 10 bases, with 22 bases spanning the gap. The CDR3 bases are TGTGCCAGCAGTTCCGACCCTTCCTGGGTGGTGGGAGCTTTCTTT. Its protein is CASSSDPSWVVGAFF. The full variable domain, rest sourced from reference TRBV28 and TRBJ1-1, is DVKVTQSSRYLVKRTGEKVFLECVQDMDHENMFWYRQDPGLGLRLIYFSYDVKMKEKGDIPEGYSVSREKKERFSLILESASTNQTSMYLCASSSDPSWVVGAFFGQGTRLTVV.

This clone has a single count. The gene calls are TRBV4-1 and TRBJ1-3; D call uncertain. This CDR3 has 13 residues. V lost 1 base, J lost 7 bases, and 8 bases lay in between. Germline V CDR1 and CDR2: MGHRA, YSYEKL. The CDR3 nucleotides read TGCGCCAGCAGCCAAGTTGCATGGAACACCATATATTTT. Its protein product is CASSQVAWNTIYF.

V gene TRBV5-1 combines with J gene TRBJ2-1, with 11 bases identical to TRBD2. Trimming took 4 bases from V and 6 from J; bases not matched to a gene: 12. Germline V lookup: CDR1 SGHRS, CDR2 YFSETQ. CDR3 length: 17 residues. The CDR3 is CASSPALGSGGANEQFF. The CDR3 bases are TGCGCCAGCAGCCCGGCTCTCGGTAGCGGGGGGGCCAATGAGCAGTTCTTC.

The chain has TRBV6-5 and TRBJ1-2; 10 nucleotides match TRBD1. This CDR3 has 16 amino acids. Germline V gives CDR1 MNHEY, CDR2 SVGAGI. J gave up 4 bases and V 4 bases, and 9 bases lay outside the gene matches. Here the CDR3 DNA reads TGTGCCAGCAGTTCGCGCTGGGACAGGGGTTCCTATGGCTACACCTTC. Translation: CASSSRWDRGSYGYTF.